Listed below are T cell receptor beta chains from one sample, sequenced in a study of blood T cell repertoires in COVID-19. Sequencing was performed with immunoSEQ multiplex PCR; in TCRdb, only in-frame clones are kept and a portion is missing. Of over 150,000 clones listed, approximately 85% are singletons. The sample was peripheral blood. Receptor source: a man between 60 and 75 years old with COVID-19, enrolled during active disease. Each CDR3 is given with its conserved first and last residue. D genes are given only for firm matches. The size entry is marked missing in some rows and otherwise reads once, few, many or a size class.

DNA | CDR3 | size | D | J | V
TGTGCCATCAGGAGACAGGGAGGCGACACCGGGGAGCTGTTTTTT | CAIRRQGGDTGELFF | . | . | TRBJ2-2 | TRBV10-3
TGTGCCAGCAGTTACAGGGCTAGCGGGGGCGCCGGTGGTGTCCGCTACAATGAGCAGTTCTTC | CASSYRASGGAGGVRYNEQFF | . | TRBD2 | TRBJ2-1 | TRBV6-2/TRBV6-3
TGTGCCAGCAGCTTAGCGGCGGGGTACAATGAGCAGTTCTTC | CASSLAAGYNEQFF | . | . | TRBJ2-1 | TRBV11-2
TGTGCCAGCATTCTGACAGTGAACACTGAAGCTTTCTTT | CASILTVNTEAFF | . | . | TRBJ1-1 | TRBV6-5
TGTGCCAGCAGTATAACCGGGACTAGCGGGGGACAGACCCAGTACTTC | CASSITGTSGGQTQYF | . | TRBD2 | TRBJ2-5 | TRBV28
TGTGCCAGCAGTCAAGGACAGGGGTTCGGCGAGCAGTACTTC | CASSQGQGFGEQYF | . | TRBD1 | TRBJ2-7 | TRBV2
TGCGCCAGCAGCTTCGGTAGCGGGAGTGATACGCAGTATTTT | CASSFGSGSDTQYF | . | TRBD2 | TRBJ2-3 | TRBV5-1
TGTGCCAGCTCATCCTCACAACAGGGTTCCCCAAGGGTTTTCTTT | CASSSSQQGSPRVFF | . | . | TRBJ1-1 | TRBV18
TGCGCCAGCAGCATAACGACAGGGGTCGGTGAAGCTTTCTTT | CASSITTGVGEAFF | . | TRBD1 | TRBJ1-1 | TRBV5-1
TGTGCCAGCAGCAACGGAGGGAACGGCAATCAGCCCCAGCATTTT | CASSNGGNGNQPQHF | . | . | TRBJ1-5 | TRBV7-2
TGTGCCAGCAGTTTAAGGCGGCAGGGAGGGCAGCCCCAGCATTTT | CASSLRRQGGQPQHF | . | . | TRBJ1-5 | TRBV28
TGTGCCAGCTCACCACCCGCGGGGGGGCCTGGAAACACCATATATTTT | CASSPPAGGPGNTIYF | . | . | TRBJ1-3 | TRBV18
TGTGCCACCAGCAGAGTCCCAGGATCCTACAATGAGCAGTTCTTC | CATSRVPGSYNEQFF | . | . | TRBJ2-1 | TRBV15
TGTGCCAGCAGCCAATCCCACTCCTACGAGCAGTACTTC | CASSQSHSYEQYF | few | . | TRBJ2-7 | TRBV16
TGTGCCAGCAGCTTTGGCCTCAGGGGGTCTGGGGTGAGCAATCAGCCCCAGCATTTT | CASSFGLRGSGVSNQPQHF | . | TRBD1 | TRBJ1-5 | TRBV5-6
TGTGCCACCAGTGCACAACCGAACACCGGGGAGCTGTTTTTT | CATSAQPNTGELFF | . | . | TRBJ2-2 | TRBV24-1
TGTGCCAGCAGCGGTACCCAGGGTAGGGAGGGTTTAGATGAGCAGTTCTTC | CASSGTQGREGLDEQFF | . | TRBD2 | TRBJ2-1 | TRBV9
TGTGCCAGCACAGGGGGCACTGAAGCTTTCTTT | CASTGGTEAFF | . | TRBD1 | TRBJ1-1 | TRBV2
TGTGCCAGCAGCTTAGAGTCAGGGCACGATCAGCCCCAGCATTTT | CASSLESGHDQPQHF | . | . | TRBJ1-5 | TRBV7-2
TGTGCCAGCAGCTCGGGTAGCGGGGGCACTACGAGGCAGTACTTC | CASSSGSGGTTRQYF | . | TRBD2 | TRBJ2-7 | TRBV7-6
TGTGCCAGCAGCAAACAGGAGAACAGTGAAGCTTTCTTT | CASSKQENSEAFF | . | . | TRBJ1-1 | TRBV12-3/TRBV12-4
TGTGCCAGCTCAATGACTAGCCTTAGAGATACGCAGTATTTT | CASSMTSLRDTQYF | . | TRBD2 | TRBJ2-3 | TRBV18
TGTGCCAGCAGAGAAAGGACAGGGGGTTATAATTCACCCCTCCACTTT | CASRERTGGYNSPLHF | . | TRBD1 | TRBJ1-6 | TRBV2
TGTGCCTCAGCAGGTGGGGGGGCCTTAAATGAGCAGTTCTTC | CASAGGGALNEQFF | . | . | TRBJ2-1 | TRBV28
TGTGCCAGCAGCTTTAGCGGGAACTCCTACAATGAGCAGTTCTTC | CASSFSGNSYNEQFF | . | TRBD2 | TRBJ2-1 | TRBV11-2
TGTGCCAGCAGCTTCCCGGGTATGCAACAGCCCCAGCATTTT | CASSFPGMQQPQHF | . | . | TRBJ1-5 | TRBV7-8
TGTGCCACCAGCAGGACAGGGCTCCGTGCCTACGAGCAGTACTTC | CATSRTGLRAYEQYF | . | TRBD1 | TRBJ2-7 | TRBV15
TGTGCCAGCAGCCCTACCGGGACTAGCGTGACTGAGACCCAGTACTTC | CASSPTGTSVTETQYF | . | TRBD2 | TRBJ2-5 | TRBV7-3
TGTGCCAGTAGTCCAACAGGGACAGGGGGCCGAGCTTTCTTT | CASSPTGTGGRAFF | . | TRBD1 | TRBJ1-1 | TRBV19
TGTGCCGCTTCAACGGGCAATGAGCAGTTCTTC | CAASTGNEQFF | . | . | TRBJ2-1 | TRBV24-1
TGTGCCAGCAGCCCCGGGACTGAGAAAGAGACCCAGTACTTC | CASSPGTEKETQYF | . | . | TRBJ2-5 | TRBV11-3
TGTGCCAGTAGTGGGACAGTACCCGGGGAGCTGTTTTTT | CASSGTVPGELFF | . | TRBD1 | TRBJ2-2 | TRBV19
TGTGCTACCCAAAAGGGAGTTTCTGAAGCTTTCTTT | CATQKGVSEAFF | . | . | TRBJ1-1 | TRBV12-5
TGTGCCAGCAGTTATCAGGGGGTGGGCACTGAAGCTTTCTTT | CASSYQGVGTEAFF | . | TRBD1 | TRBJ1-1 | TRBV7-2
TGCGCCAGCAGCGGGTCGGAGTTCCCCTACGAGCAGTACTTC | CASSGSEFPYEQYF | . | . | TRBJ2-7 | TRBV5-1
TGCGCCAGCAGCCAAGACGGGAGGGCCGGCACCGGGGAGCTGTTTTTT | CASSQDGRAGTGELFF | . | TRBD2 | TRBJ2-2 | TRBV4-3
TGTGCCAGCAGTCTCGACAGTGGGGGCTTGCAGTACTTC | CASSLDSGGLQYF | once | . | TRBJ2-7 | TRBV14
TGTGCCAGCAGCCAAGGGGGACAGGGATACAATGAGCAGTTCTTC | CASSQGGQGYNEQFF | . | TRBD1 | TRBJ2-1 | TRBV4-2
TGTGCCAGCAGCCCTACAGGGGGCGGGAATGAAAAACTGTTTTTT | CASSPTGGGNEKLFF | once | TRBD1 | TRBJ1-4 | TRBV7-3
TGTGCCAGCAGCTCGCAAGACGCGGGCTCCTACAATGAGCAGTTCTTC | CASSSQDAGSYNEQFF | . | . | TRBJ2-1 | TRBV5-4
TGTGCCAGCAGTGCCGGGACAGGGGTCTCACCCCTCCACTTT | CASSAGTGVSPLHF | . | TRBD1 | TRBJ1-6 | TRBV2
TGTGCCAGCCCCGCCCAGACGGAGTATGGCTACACCTTC | CASPAQTEYGYTF | . | . | TRBJ1-2 | TRBV21-1
TGCGCCAGCAGCCTCCGCCGGGACAGACTCTACAATGAGCAGTTCTTC | CASSLRRDRLYNEQFF | . | TRBD1 | TRBJ2-1 | TRBV4-3
TGTGCCAGCAGAGCCGGGGGAGCCAAAAACATTCAGTACTTC | CASRAGGAKNIQYF | . | . | TRBJ2-4 | TRBV28
TGTGCCAGCAGCCCGGTGAACCTTCTCAGCGGGGAGCAGTACTTC | CASSPVNLLSGEQYF | . | . | TRBJ2-7 | TRBV7-8
TGTGCCAGCAGAACCAGGGTGGGAGAGACCCAGTACTTC | CASRTRVGETQYF | . | . | TRBJ2-5 | TRBV7-2
TGTGCCAGTAGCCGATCGGGACAGCCTACCTACAATGAGCAGTTCTTC | CASSRSGQPTYNEQFF | few | TRBD1 | TRBJ2-1 | TRBV19
TGCGCCAGCAGCCAAGCAGGATATCAGGATACGCAGTATTTT | CASSQAGYQDTQYF | . | . | TRBJ2-3 | TRBV4-1
TGTGCCAGCAGCTTACCAGCGGGATCTGAGCAGTTCTTC | CASSLPAGSEQFF | few | TRBD2 | TRBJ2-1 | TRBV11-1
TGTGCCAGCAGCTCGGGTCTCGGCAATGAGCAGTTCTTC | CASSSGLGNEQFF | . | . | TRBJ2-1 | TRBV7-2
TGCGCCAGCAGCTTGGCCGTACAGGGGACCTCTGAAGCTTTCTTT | CASSLAVQGTSEAFF | few | TRBD1 | TRBJ1-1 | TRBV5-1
TGTGCCAGCTCACCGCCGGGAGGGGATCTCAATCAGCCCCAGCATTTT | CASSPPGGDLNQPQHF | . | . | TRBJ1-5 | TRBV18
TGTGCCAGCAGCGTGGCGGGAGAAATCCGGGAGACCCAGTACTTC | CASSVAGEIRETQYF | . | TRBD2 | TRBJ2-5 | TRBV9
TGTGCCACCGCCCCCGCTACAGGGGACGGTGGCTACACCTTC | CATAPATGDGGYTF | . | TRBD1 | TRBJ1-2 | TRBV15
TGTGCCAGCAGCTCCGGGACTACTCAGGCGACCCAGTACTTC | CASSSGTTQATQYF | . | TRBD2 | TRBJ2-5 | TRBV9
TGTGCCAGCAGGGGTTTTAGTAGGGGATCAGATACGCAGTATTTT | CASRGFSRGSDTQYF | . | . | TRBJ2-3 | TRBV28
TGTGCCAGCAGCCCGGGGACATTCTACGAGCAGTACTTC | CASSPGTFYEQYF | . | . | TRBJ2-7 | TRBV11-2
TGTGCCAGCTCATCTAGCGTCTCTGGGGCCAACGTCCTGACTTTC | CASSSSVSGANVLTF | few | . | TRBJ2-6 | TRBV18